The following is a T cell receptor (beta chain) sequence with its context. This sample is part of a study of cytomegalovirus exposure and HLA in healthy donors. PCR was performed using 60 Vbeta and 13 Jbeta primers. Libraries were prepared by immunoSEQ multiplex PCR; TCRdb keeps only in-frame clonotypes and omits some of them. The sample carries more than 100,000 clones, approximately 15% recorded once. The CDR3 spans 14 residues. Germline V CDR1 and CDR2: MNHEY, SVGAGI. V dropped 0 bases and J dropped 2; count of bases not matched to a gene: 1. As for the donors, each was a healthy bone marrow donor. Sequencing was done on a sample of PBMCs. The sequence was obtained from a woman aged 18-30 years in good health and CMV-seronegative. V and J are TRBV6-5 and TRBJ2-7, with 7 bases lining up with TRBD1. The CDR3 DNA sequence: TGTGCCAGCAGTTACTCCGGGACAGCCTACGAGCAGTACTTC. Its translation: CASSYSGTAYEQYF.